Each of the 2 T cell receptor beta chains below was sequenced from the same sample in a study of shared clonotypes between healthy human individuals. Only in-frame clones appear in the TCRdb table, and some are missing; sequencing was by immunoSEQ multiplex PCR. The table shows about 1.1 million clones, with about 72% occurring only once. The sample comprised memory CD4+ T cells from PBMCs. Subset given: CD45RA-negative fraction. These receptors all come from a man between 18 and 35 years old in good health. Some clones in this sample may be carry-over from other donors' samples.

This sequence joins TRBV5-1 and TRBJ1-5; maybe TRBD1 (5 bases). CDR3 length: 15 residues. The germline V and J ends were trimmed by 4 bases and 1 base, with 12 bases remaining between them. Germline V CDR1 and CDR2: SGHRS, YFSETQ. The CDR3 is CASSLSGQSNQPQHF. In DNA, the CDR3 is TGCGCCAGCAGCCTCTCCGGACAAAGCAATCAGCCCCAGCATTTT.

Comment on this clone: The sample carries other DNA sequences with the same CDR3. The CDR3 sequence: CASSEQGYEQYF. CDR3 nucleotides: TGTGCCAGCAGTGAGCAGGGTTACGAGCAGTACTTC. This chain joins TRBV6-1 and TRBJ2-7; D perhaps matches TRBD1 (5 bases). The CDR3 sequence is 12 residues long. Germline assignment: CDR1 MNHNS and CDR2 SASEGT. Trimming pared 3 bases from V and 4 bases from J, leaving 7 bases between.